Shown below are 14 T cell receptor beta chains from a single sample sequenced in a study of cytomegalovirus exposure and HLA in healthy donors. The PCR used 60 Vbeta and 13 Jbeta primers. TCRdb keeps only in-frame clones here, not all; method: immunoSEQ multiplex PCR. The sample includes over 25,000 clones, 50% to 75% of them seen just once. The sequencing input was PBMCs. Receptors were obtained from a male donor in good health and CMV-seropositive.

The chain joins TRBV4-1 to TRBJ1-2; no clear D. Germline V gene data show CDR1 as MGHRA and CDR2 as YSYEKL. The germline V and J ends were trimmed by 3 bases and 8 bases, with 10 bases remaining between them. This CDR3 comprises 12 residues. The CDR3 reads CASSHISTGYTF. CDR3 DNA sequence: TGCGCCAGCAGCCACATTAGCACCGGCTACACCTTC.

The chain uses TRBV11-2 and TRBJ2-7; 8 bases agree with TRBD1. Germline trimming cut 6 bases from V and 3 bases from J; bases unmatched to any gene: 10. The germline gives CDR1 SGHAT, CDR2 FQNNGV. This CDR3 is 15 amino acids long. CDR3 sequence (DNA): TGTGCCAGCAGTCCTCCGGGACAGGCTTTCTACGAGCAGTACTTC. Translated, it gives CASSPPGQAFYEQYF.

The rearrangement joins TRBV2 to TRBJ1-1; 7 nucleotides align to TRBD1. Germline V CDR1 and CDR2: SNHLY, FYNNEI. The V gene end was trimmed by 6 bases and the J gene end by 6 bases; junction bases not matched to a gene: 7. This CDR3 has 13 residues. This CDR3 is CASSLTGDAEAFF. CDR3 sequence (DNA): TGTGCCAGCAGCCTTACAGGGGATGCTGAAGCTTTCTTT.

This clone has at least ten counts. This chain uses TRBV6-1 with TRBJ1-2; 9 nucleotides line up with TRBD1. CDR1 is MNHNS and CDR2 is SASEGT in the germline V gene. Germline trimming cut 1 base from V and 7 bases from J; bases unmatched to any gene: 10. The CDR3 covers 16 residues. The DNA of the CDR3 is TGTGCCAGCAGTGAAGAAGTAGGGACAGGGATCGGTGGCTACACCTTC. It is translated as CASSEEVGTGIGGYTF.

The rearrangement joins TRBV10-1 to TRBJ2-1, with unresolved D. The CDR3 contains 13 residues. V gave up 0 bases and J gave up 4 bases, with 4 bases separating them. CDR1 is WNHNN, CDR2 SYGVQD, per germline (reference sequence). CDR3: CASSESLYNEQFF. The CDR3 coding sequence is TGCGCCAGCAGTGAGTCCCTATACAATGAGCAGTTCTTC.

V gene TRBV14 combines with J gene TRBJ2-5, with 10 positions matching TRBD2. The junction had 13 bases not matched to a gene; V was cut back by 1 base and J by 5 bases. CDR3 length: 18 amino acids. Germline V gene sequence: CDR1 SGHDN, CDR2 FVKESK. DNA for the CDR3: TGTGCCAGCAGCCAAGGATCGACAGCGGGGGGGCGGAGGGAGACCCAGTACTTC. The encoded protein is CASSQGSTAGGRRETQYF.

The chain couples TRBV5-4 to TRBJ1-2; D unresolved. V lost 0 bases to trimming and J lost 1 base, with 10 bases between them. This CDR3 spans 15 amino acids. In germline, CDR1 is SGHNT, CDR2 YYREEE (reference sequence). In DNA form, the CDR3 reads TGTGCCAGCAGCTTGGAACAGACCCTTAACTATGGCTACACCTTC. As protein: CASSLEQTLNYGYTF.

This clone was seen a few times. The chain employs TRBV5-5 and TRBJ2-1; maybe TRBD2 (6 bases). Germline CDR1 SGHKS, CDR2 YYEKEE (reference sequence). The CDR3 consists of 16 residues. V was shortened by 2 bases and J by 2 bases, with 14 bases between the two germline ends. CDR3 protein: CASSFRAGRTYNEQFF. CDR3 nucleotides: TGTGCCAGCAGCTTTCGTGCGGGAAGGACCTACAATGAGCAGTTCTTC.

The chain recombines TRBV25-1 with TRBJ2-3; 9 nucleotides align to TRBD2. The CDR3 runs to 14 residues. Germline loops: CDR1 MGHDK, CDR2 SYGVNS. Trimming removed 4 bases from V and 3 bases from J; junction bases left unmatched: 2. In DNA, the CDR3 is TGTGCCAGCAGTGGACTAGCGGAAACAGATACGCAGTATTTT. This encodes CASSGLAETDTQYF.

This clone was counted between two and nine times. The chain joins TRBV19 to TRBJ2-1; perhaps TRBD2 as D (7 bases). CDR1 and CDR2 from the germline V gene are LNHDA and SQIVND (reference sequence). CDR3 size: 14 residues. Trimming removed 4 bases from V and 11 bases from J, with 18 bases in between. The DNA of the CDR3 is TGTGCCAGTAGTACCCCGGGGAGCGGGACAAAGCAGTTCTTC. Amino acid sequence: CASSTPGSGTKQFF.

This clone was recorded only once. CDR3 protein: CASSPPRLSGGDTQYF. CDR3 nucleotides: TGTGCCAGCTCACCACCCAGACTCAGCGGAGGGGATACGCAGTATTTT. The J gene is TRBJ2-3, the V gene TRBV18, with D possibly TRBD2 on 6 matching bases. The CDR3 runs to 16 residues. Trimming took off 0 bases at V and 6 bases at J, with 16 bases between the two ends. The germline V gene encodes CDR1 KGHSH and CDR2 LQKENI. The variable domain in full, with the rest retrieved from reference TRBV18 and TRBJ2-3, is NAGVMQNPRHLVRRRGQEARLRCSPMKGHSHVYWYRQLPEEGLKFMVYLQKENIIDESGMPKERFSAEFPKEGPSILRIQQVVRGDSAAYFCASSPPRLSGGDTQYFGPGTRLTVL.

V usage is TRBV11-2 and J usage is TRBJ1-1; TRBD1 is a possible D gene (5 bases). Per the germline V gene, CDR1 is SGHAT and CDR2 is FQNNGV. This CDR3 has 14 residues. Trimming took 7 bases from V and 1 from J, leaving 13 bases between them. CDR3 nucleotides: TGTGCCAGCACCCGATACGGGGGGAACACTGAAGCTTTCTTT. It codes for CASTRYGGNTEAFF.

The chain links TRBV9 to TRBJ2-1; D is perhaps TRBD2 (5 bases). There are 15 residues in the CDR3. The germline V and J ends were trimmed by 5 bases and 3 bases, with 15 bases remaining between them. The germline V gene has CDR1 SGDLS and CDR2 YYNGEE. CDR3 DNA sequence: TGTGCCAGCAGTCCGTCCCCGACTATCTACAATGAGCAGTTCTTC. Translated, it gives CASSPSPTIYNEQFF.

In this sample, this clone turned up once. The rearrangement joins TRBV28 to TRBJ1-4, with 8 bases identical to TRBD1. Per germline, CDR1 MDHEN and CDR2 SYDVKM. With 6 bases clipped from V and 8 bases from J, the junction kept 14 bases outside the gene matches. CDR3 length equals 16 residues. CDR3 amino acids: CASSSQWQGASEKLFF. CDR3 in DNA: TGTGCCAGCAGCTCGCAATGGCAGGGGGCGTCCGAAAAACTGTTTTTT.